This TCR beta chain originates from a study of patients and donors after allogeneic stem cell transplantation. In its sample, this clonotype was seen once. The CDR3 has 17 amino acids. CDR1 is SGHTA, CDR2 FQGNSA, per germline. V was clipped by 3 bases and J by 4 bases; unmatched bases: 11. TCRdb re-called the RT-PCR reads with MiXCR, one entry per CDR3 protein. This table has some 200,000 distinct CDR3 sequences, less than 45% appearing once. The sequence was collected from a human donor who was either an allogeneic HSCT recipient or a stem cell or donor lymphocyte infusion donor (not recorded which). It is not recorded whose cells these are; they may come from a transplant donor. The chain links TRBV7-2 to TRBJ2-2; 7 bases are shared with TRBD2. The sample comprised blood, either unsorted or a sorted T cell fraction (not recorded which). CDR3 sequence reads: CASSLDPGLLFTGELFF. In nucleotides, the CDR3 is TGTGCCAGCAGCTTGGATCCGGGACTACTCTTCACCGGGGAGCTGTTTTTT. Combining the CDR3 with reference TRBV7-2 and TRBJ2-2 gives the whole variable domain GAGVSQSPSNKVTEKGKDVELRCDPISGHTALYWYRQSLGQGLEFLIYFQGNSAPDKSGLPSDRFSAERTGGSVSTLTIQRTQQEDSAVYLCASSLDPGLLFTGELFFGEGSRLTVL.